This T cell receptor beta chain was obtained from a study of identical twins. Regarding the study as a whole: Modelling underestimated the level of out-of-frame TCR alpha sharing observed in monozygotic twins.

From the 5' RACE reads, TCRdb called clonotypes with MiXCR, one entry per CDR3 protein. The table shows about 570,000 distinct CDR3 sequences, with approximately 10% occurring only once. CDR3 length: 14 amino acids. J was trimmed by 6 bases and V by 4 bases; bases with no gene match: 6. CDR1 LNHDA and CDR2 SQIVND come from the germline V gene (reference sequence). Details on this clonotype: Its antigen remains unknown.

These data were also reused for a study on yellow fever vaccine responses in identical twins.

This sequence was found in a young woman in good health. The gene calls are TRBV19 and TRBJ1-5; 7 positions match TRBD1. The sequencing sample was made of PBMCs. The CDR3 sequence: CASSTGQDVQPQHF. The CDR3 nucleotides are TGTGCCAGTAGTACCGGACAGGATGTTCAGCCCCAGCATTTT. The full variable domain, its missing parts supplied by reference TRBV19 and TRBJ1-5, is DGGITQSPKYLFRKEGQNVTLSCEQNLNHDAMYWYRQDPGQGLRLIYYSQIVNDFQKGDIAEGYSVSREKKESFPLTVTSAQKNPTAFYLCASSTGQDVQPQHFGDGTRLSIL.